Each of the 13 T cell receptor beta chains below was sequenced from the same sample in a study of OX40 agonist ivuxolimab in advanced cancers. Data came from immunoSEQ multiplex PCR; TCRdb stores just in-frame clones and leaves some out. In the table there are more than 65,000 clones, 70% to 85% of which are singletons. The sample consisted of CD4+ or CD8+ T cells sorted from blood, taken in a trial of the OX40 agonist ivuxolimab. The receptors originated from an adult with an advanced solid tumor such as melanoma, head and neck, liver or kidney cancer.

This chain's CDR3 is CASSLALLANYGYTF. DNA for the CDR3: TGTGCCAGCAGCTTAGCACTATTAGCTAACTATGGCTACACCTTC. This chain connects TRBV7-2 to TRBJ1-2; D remains ambiguous. The CDR3 runs 15 residues. V dropped 0 bases and J dropped 0 bases, with 8 bases sitting between them. Per the germline V gene, CDR1 is SGHTA and CDR2 is FQGNSA.

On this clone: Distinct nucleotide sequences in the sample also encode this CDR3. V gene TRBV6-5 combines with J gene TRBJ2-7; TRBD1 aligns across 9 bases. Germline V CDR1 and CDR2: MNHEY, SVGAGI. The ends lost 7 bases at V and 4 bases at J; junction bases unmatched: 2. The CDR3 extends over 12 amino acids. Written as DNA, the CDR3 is TGTGCCAGCACCGGACAGGGGTACGAGCAGTACTTC. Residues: CASTGQGYEQYF.

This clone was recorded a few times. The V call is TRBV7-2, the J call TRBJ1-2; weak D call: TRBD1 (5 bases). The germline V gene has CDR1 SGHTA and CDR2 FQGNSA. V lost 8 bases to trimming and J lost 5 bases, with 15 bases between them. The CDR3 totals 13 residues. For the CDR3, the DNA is TGTGCCAGCGGCAAACTGGACATGTATGGCTACACCTTC. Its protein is CASGKLDMYGYTF.

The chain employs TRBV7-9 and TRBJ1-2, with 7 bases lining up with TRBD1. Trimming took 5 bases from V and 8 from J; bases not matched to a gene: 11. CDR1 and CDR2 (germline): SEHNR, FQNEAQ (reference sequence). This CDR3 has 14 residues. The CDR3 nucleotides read TGTGCCAGCAGCACACAGCGGACAGGTCCAGGCTACACCTTC. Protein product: CASSTQRTGPGYTF. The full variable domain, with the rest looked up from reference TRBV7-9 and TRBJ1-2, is DTGVSQNPRHKITKRGQNVTFRCDPISEHNRLYWYRQTLGQGPEFLTYFQNEAQLEKSRLLSDRFSAERPKGSFSTLEIQRTEQGDSAMYLCASSTQRTGPGYTFGSGTRLTVV.

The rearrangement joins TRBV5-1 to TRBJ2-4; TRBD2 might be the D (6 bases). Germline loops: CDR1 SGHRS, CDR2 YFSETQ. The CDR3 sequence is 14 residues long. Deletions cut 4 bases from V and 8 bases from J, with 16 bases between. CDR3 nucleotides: TGCGCCAGCAGCCAGGAGGGACGGCGGGACATTCAGTACTTC. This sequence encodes CASSQEGRRDIQYF.

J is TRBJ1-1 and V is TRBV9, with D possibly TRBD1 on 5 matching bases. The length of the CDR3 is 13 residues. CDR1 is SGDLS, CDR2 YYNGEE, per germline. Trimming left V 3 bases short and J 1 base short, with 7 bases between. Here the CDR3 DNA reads TGTGCCAGCAGCGAGGGACCGAACACTGAAGCTTTCTTT. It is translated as CASSEGPNTEAFF.

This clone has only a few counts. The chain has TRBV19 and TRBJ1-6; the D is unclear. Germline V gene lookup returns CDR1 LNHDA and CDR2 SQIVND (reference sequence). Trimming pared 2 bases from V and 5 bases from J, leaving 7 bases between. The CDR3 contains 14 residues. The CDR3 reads CASSILQDNSPLHF. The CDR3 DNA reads TGTGCCAGTAGTATATTGCAGGATAATTCACCCCTCCACTTT.

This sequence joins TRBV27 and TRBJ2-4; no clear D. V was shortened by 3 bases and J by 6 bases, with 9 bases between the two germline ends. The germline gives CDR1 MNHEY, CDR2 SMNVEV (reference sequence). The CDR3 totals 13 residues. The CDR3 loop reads CASSLNRRNIQYF. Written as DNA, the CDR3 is TGTGCCAGCAGTTTGAACCGGAGAAACATTCAGTACTTC.

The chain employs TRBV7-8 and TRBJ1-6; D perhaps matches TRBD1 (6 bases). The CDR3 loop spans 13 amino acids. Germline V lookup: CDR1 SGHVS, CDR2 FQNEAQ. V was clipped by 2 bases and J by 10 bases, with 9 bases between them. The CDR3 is CASSLTDRSPLHF. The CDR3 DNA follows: TGTGCCAGCAGCTTAACAGACAGGTCACCCCTCCACTTT.

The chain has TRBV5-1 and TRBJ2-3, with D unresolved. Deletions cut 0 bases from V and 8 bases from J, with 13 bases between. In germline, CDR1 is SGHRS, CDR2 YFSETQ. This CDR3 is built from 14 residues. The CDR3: CASSLGPARGTQYF. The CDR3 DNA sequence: TGCGCCAGCAGCTTGGGACCCGCTAGAGGTACGCAGTATTTT.

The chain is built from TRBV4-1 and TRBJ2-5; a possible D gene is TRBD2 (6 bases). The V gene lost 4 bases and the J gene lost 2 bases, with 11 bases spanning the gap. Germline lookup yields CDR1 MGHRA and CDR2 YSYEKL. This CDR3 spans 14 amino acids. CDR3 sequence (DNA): TGCGCCAGCAGCCTCACCGGGAGTCAAGAGACCCAGTACTTC. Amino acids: CASSLTGSQETQYF.

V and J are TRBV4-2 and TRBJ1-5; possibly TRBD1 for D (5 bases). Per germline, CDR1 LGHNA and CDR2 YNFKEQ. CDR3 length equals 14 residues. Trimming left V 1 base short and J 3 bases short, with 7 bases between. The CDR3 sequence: CASSQVRDNQPQHF. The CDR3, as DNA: TGTGCCAGCAGCCAAGTCAGGGACAATCAGCCCCAGCATTTT.

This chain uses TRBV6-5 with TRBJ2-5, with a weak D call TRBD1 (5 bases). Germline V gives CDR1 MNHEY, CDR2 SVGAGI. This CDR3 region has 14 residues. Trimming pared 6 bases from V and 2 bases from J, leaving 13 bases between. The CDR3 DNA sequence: TGTGCCAGCAGCCTTGCTTGGACACAAGAGACCCAGTACTTC. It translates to CASSLAWTQETQYF.